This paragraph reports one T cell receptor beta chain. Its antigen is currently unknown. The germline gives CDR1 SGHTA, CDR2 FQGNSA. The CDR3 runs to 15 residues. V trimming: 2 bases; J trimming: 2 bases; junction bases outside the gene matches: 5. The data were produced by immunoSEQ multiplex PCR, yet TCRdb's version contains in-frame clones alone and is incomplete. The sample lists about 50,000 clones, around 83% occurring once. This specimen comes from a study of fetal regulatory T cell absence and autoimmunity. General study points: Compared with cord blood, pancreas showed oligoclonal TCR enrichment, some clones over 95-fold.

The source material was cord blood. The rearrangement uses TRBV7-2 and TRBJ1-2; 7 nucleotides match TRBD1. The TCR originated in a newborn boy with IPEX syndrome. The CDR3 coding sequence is TGTGCCAGCAGCTTAATTAGAGGGGGCAACTATGGCTACACCTTC. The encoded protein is CASSLIRGGNYGYTF.